The next 28 T cell receptor beta chains were all read from a single sample in a study of PD-L1 blockade in urothelial cancer. Method: immunoSEQ multiplex PCR; TCRdb's copy keeps in-frame clones and lacks some. The sample yields about 74,000 clones, less than 90% seen once. Specimen: PBMCs, collected around atezolizumab (anti-PD-L1) treatment. These receptors came from a man between 70 and 80 years old with urothelial cancer.

The chain uses TRBV15 and TRBJ2-1; 8 bases agree with TRBD2. V lost 0 bases to trimming and J lost 6 bases; unmatched junction nucleotides: 4. Germline V gene lookup returns CDR1 LNHNV and CDR2 YYDKDF (reference sequence). The CDR3 length is 15 residues. This chain's CDR3 is CATSRDFAGGNEQFF. The CDR3 nucleotides read TGTGCCACCAGCAGAGATTTTGCGGGGGGCAATGAGCAGTTCTTC. Supplemented by reference TRBV15 and TRBJ2-1, the full variable domain reads DAMVIQNPRYQVTQFGKPVTLSCSQTLNHNVMYWYQQKSSQAPKLLFHYYDKDFNNEADTPDNFQSRRPNTSFCFLDIRSPGLGDTAMYLCATSRDFAGGNEQFFGPGTRLTVL.

The V gene is TRBV5-1, the J gene TRBJ2-7; TRBD2 agrees at 12 bases. This CDR3 spans 18 amino acids. Germline CDR1 is SGHRS and CDR2 is YFSETQ. With V trimmed by 4 bases and J by 0 bases, 11 bases remained unmatched. In DNA, the CDR3 is TGCGCCAGCAGCAGGACTAGCGGGACCCTCCTTGACTCCTACGAGCAGTACTTC. This gives the protein CASSRTSGTLLDSYEQYF. Complete variable domain (other parts from reference TRBV5-1 and TRBJ2-7): KAGVTQTPRYLIKTRGQQVTLSCSPISGHRSVSWYQQTPGQGLQFLFEYFSETQRNKGNFPGRFSGRQFSNSRSEMNVSTLELGDSALYLCASSRTSGTLLDSYEQYFGPGTRLTVT.

The chain employs TRBV6-5 and TRBJ2-5, with 7 nucleotides matching TRBD1. From germline, CDR1 is MNHEY and CDR2 SVGAGI. Losses at the gene ends were 6 bases for V and 1 base for J; bases not matched to a gene: 2. This CDR3 comprises 13 residues. The CDR3 reads CASSHRGQETQYF. The CDR3 DNA follows: TGTGCCAGCAGCCACAGGGGCCAAGAGACCCAGTACTTC.

The chain employs TRBV6-5 and TRBJ1-5, with 9 nucleotides matching TRBD1. V dropped 7 bases and J dropped 7; count of bases not matched to a gene: 11. The CDR3 covers 15 residues. Looked up from germline, CDR1 is MNHEY and CDR2 is SVGAGI. The CDR3 here is CASKQQGARGQPQHF. The CDR3 DNA reads as TGTGCCAGCAAGCAACAGGGGGCGAGGGGCCAGCCCCAGCATTTT.

The V and J genes are TRBV11-3 and TRBJ1-1; D is perhaps TRBD1 (6 bases). CDR1 is SGHNT, CDR2 YENEEA, per germline. Trimming shortened V by 2 bases and J by 4 bases, and 11 bases separated the two germline ends. This CDR3 region has 14 residues. The CDR3 DNA reads as TGTGCCAGCAGCTTACAACAGGGCAGCACTGAAGCTTTCTTT. Its translation is CASSLQQGSTEAFF. Based on the CDR3 plus reference TRBV11-3 and TRBJ1-1, the full variable domain is EAGVVQSPRYKIIEKKQPVAFWCNPISGHNTLYWYLQNLGQGPELLIRYENEEAVDDSQLPKDRFSAERLKGVDSTLKIQPAELGDSAVYLCASSLQQGSTEAFFGQGTRLTVV.

This clone came up once. Other DNA sequences in this specimen translate into the identical CDR3. This chain links TRBV7-9 with TRBJ2-1, with D unresolved. V shed 4 bases and J shed 3 bases, with 10 bases lying between them. Germline CDR1 reads SEHNR; CDR2 reads FQNEAQ (reference sequence). This CDR3 comprises 14 residues. DNA for the CDR3: TGTGCCAGCAGCTCTCTCGCGGACTACAATGAGCAGTTCTTC. Translation: CASSSLADYNEQFF. Full variable domain (remainder filled in from reference TRBV7-9 and TRBJ2-1): DTGVSQNPRHKITKRGQNVTFRCDPISEHNRLYWYRQTLGQGPEFLTYFQNEAQLEKSRLLSDRFSAERPKGSFSTLEIQRTEQGDSAMYLCASSSLADYNEQFFGPGTRLTVL.

This chain links TRBV2 with TRBJ2-3; the match to TRBD2 covers 9 bases. The CDR3 is 13 amino acids. After removal of 5 bases from V and 3 bases from J, the junction contained 0 bases not matched to a gene. Germline values: CDR1 SNHLY, CDR2 FYNNEI. This CDR3 reads CASSLAGTDTQYF. The CDR3 coding sequence is TGTGCCAGCAGTCTAGCGGGAACAGATACGCAGTATTTT.

This clone has only a few counts. The rearrangement joins TRBV6-1 to TRBJ1-1; D ambiguous. The length of the CDR3 is 14 residues. V lost 9 bases and J 2 bases, leaving 16 bases between the germline ends. CDR1 is MNHNS and CDR2 is SASEGT in the germline V gene. CDR3 amino acids: CARETCAGNTEAFF. DNA for the CDR3: TGTGCCAGAGAGACCTGCGCAGGAAACACTGAAGCTTTCTTT.

V is TRBV4-2 and J is TRBJ1-2; TRBD1 might be the D (5 bases). Germline loops: CDR1 LGHNA, CDR2 YNFKEQ. Trimming left V 5 bases short and J 5 bases short, with 12 bases between. The CDR3 spans 13 residues. The CDR3 sequence is CASSFTDSYGYTF. CDR3 DNA: TGTGCCAGCAGCTTCACCGACAGTTATGGCTACACCTTC.

The J gene is TRBJ2-5, the V gene TRBV28; no firm D call. The germline V and J ends were trimmed by 3 bases and 5 bases, with 7 bases remaining between them. Per germline, CDR1 MDHEN and CDR2 SYDVKM. This CDR3 comprises 12 residues. CDR3 region: CASSFFRETQYF. In DNA form, the CDR3 reads TGTGCCAGCAGTTTCTTCAGGGAGACCCAGTACTTC.

The CDR3 loop reads CASSEGRAHGKLFF. In DNA, the CDR3 is TGTGCCAGCAGTGAAGGGAGGGCGCATGGAAAACTGTTTTTT. J is TRBJ1-4 and V is TRBV2; D is undetermined. The CDR3 consists of 14 residues. The ends were cut back, 1 base at V and 10 bases at J, with 13 bases in the middle. Per germline, CDR1 SNHLY and CDR2 FYNNEI.

V and J are TRBV7-8 and TRBJ2-1; 11 bases map to TRBD2. The ends lost 4 bases at V and 4 bases at J; junction bases unmatched: 6. Germline V gene data show CDR1 as SGHVS and CDR2 as FQNEAQ. The length of the CDR3 is 16 residues. The CDR3 nucleotides are TGTGCCAGCAGCTGGGGGACTAGCGGATTTTACAATGAGCAGTTCTTC. Translation gives CASSWGTSGFYNEQFF. The variable domain in full, completed from reference TRBV7-8 and TRBJ2-1, reads GAGVSQSPRYKVAKRGQDVALRCDPISGHVSLFWYQQALGQGPEFLTYFQNEAQLDKSGLPSDRFFAERPEGSVSTLKIQRTQQEDSAVYLCASSWGTSGFYNEQFFGPGTRLTVL.

The gene calls are TRBV18 and TRBJ1-4, with a possible D match to TRBD1 (6 bases). The CDR3 runs 13 residues. The V gene's germline CDR1 is KGHSH and CDR2 LQKENI. Trimming shortened V by 10 bases and J by 8 bases, and 17 bases separated the two germline ends. The CDR3 loop reads CATAPGAREKLFF. The CDR3 bases are TGTGCCACCGCCCCAGGGGCTCGCGAAAAACTGTTTTTT. The whole variable domain, remainder taken from reference TRBV18 and TRBJ1-4, is NAGVMQNPRHLVRRRGQEARLRCSPMKGHSHVYWYRQLPEEGLKFMVYLQKENIIDESGMPKERFSAEFPKEGPSILRIQQVVRGDSAAYFCATAPGAREKLFFGSGTQLSVL.

The rearrangement joins TRBV11-2 to TRBJ2-1; TRBD2 aligns across 15 bases. CDR1 and CDR2 (germline): SGHAT, FQNNGV. This CDR3 has 17 residues. The J segment lost 2 bases and the V segment lost 5 bases, leaving 4 bases of the junction unmatched. The CDR3 DNA follows: TGTGCCAGCAGCCCAAGGACTAGCGGGAGGGCCTACAATGAGCAGTTCTTC. Translated: CASSPRTSGRAYNEQFF.

The chain combines TRBV7-8 with TRBJ2-5; 7 bases match TRBD2. CDR3 length: 15 amino acids. Trimming took 5 bases from V and 2 from J; bases not matched to a gene: 8. Per the germline V gene, CDR1 is SGHVS and CDR2 is FQNEAQ. Here the CDR3 DNA reads TGTGCCAGCAGCCAGAGCGGGACCCAACAAGAGACCCAGTACTTC. This codes for CASSQSGTQQETQYF.

This clone appeared a single time. This sequence joins TRBV7-6 and TRBJ2-3; 11 bases fit TRBD2. CDR1 and CDR2 (germline): SGHVS, FNYEAQ. V lost 0 bases, J lost 5 bases, and 4 bases stayed unmatched. The CDR3 spans 16 residues. The DNA for the CDR3 is TGTGCCAGCAGCTTAGCCGCTAGCGGGAGGAGAGATACGCAGTATTTT. It yields the protein CASSLAASGRRDTQYF. Supplemented by reference TRBV7-6 and TRBJ2-3, the full variable domain reads GAGVSQSPRYKVTKRGQDVALRCDPISGHVSLYWYRQALGQGPEFLTYFNYEAQQDKSGLPNDRFSAERPEGSISTLTIQRTEQRDSAMYRCASSLAASGRRDTQYFGPGTRLTVL.

This sequence joins TRBV5-4 and TRBJ2-6; 7 positions match TRBD1. V lost 3 bases to trimming and J lost 0 bases; unmatched junction nucleotides: 6. Germline V gives CDR1 SGHNT, CDR2 YYREEE (reference sequence). This CDR3 has 17 residues. The CDR3 nucleotides are TGTGCCAGCAGCTGGGACAGTTCTAGCTCTGGGGCCAACGTCCTGACTTTC. It is translated as CASSWDSSSSGANVLTF. The full variable domain, in which reference TRBV5-4 and TRBJ2-6 provide the parts outside the CDR3, is ETGVTQSPTHLIKTRGQQVTLRCSSQSGHNTVSWYQQALGQGPQFIFQYYREEENGRGNFPPRFSGLQFPNYSSELNVNALELDDSALYLCASSWDSSSSGANVLTFGAGSRLTVL.

The CDR3 sequence is CASSLAGRPDTQYF. As DNA, the CDR3 is TGTGCCAGCAGCTTAGCGGGCAGGCCGGATACGCAGTATTTT. The chain couples TRBV7-2 to TRBJ2-3; D not resolved. The V and J ends lost 0 bases and 6 bases respectively, with 10 bases between them. CDR3 size: 14 residues. CDR1 SGHTA and CDR2 FQGNSA come from the germline V gene.

The genes are TRBV11-2 and TRBJ1-4, with 7 bases fitting TRBD1. Germline lookup yields CDR1 SGHAT and CDR2 FQNNGV. V lost 5 bases and J lost 7; bases outside the gene matches: 10. The CDR3 is 15 residues long. The CDR3 DNA sequence: TGTGCCAGCAGCGCCCGGACAGGCAGGAGTGAAAAACTGTTTTTT. It translates to CASSARTGRSEKLFF.

This clone was seen a handful of times. CDR3 in DNA: TGTGCCAGCAGTGAACTCAGGAAGGCCAACGAGCAGTACTTC. This sequence encodes CASSELRKANEQYF. The chain recombines TRBV6-1 with TRBJ2-7, with D uncertain. The CDR3 extends over 14 amino acids. Trimming stripped 2 bases from V and 5 bases from J, with 13 bases between. Germline V lookup: CDR1 MNHNS, CDR2 SASEGT.

The chain combines TRBV5-4 with TRBJ2-1; tentative D call: TRBD2 (5 bases). This CDR3 has 13 amino acids. The V end lost 4 bases, the J end lost 10 bases, and 15 bases lay between the germline ends. Germline CDR1 reads SGHNT; CDR2 reads YYREEE (reference sequence). CDR3 amino acids: CASSASSSREQFF. In DNA, the CDR3 is TGTGCCAGCAGCGCGTCTAGCTCGCGCGAGCAGTTCTTC.

The chain employs TRBV28 and TRBJ1-1; D gene ambiguous. This CDR3 is 12 amino acids long. Germline V lookup: CDR1 MDHEN, CDR2 SYDVKM. With 3 bases removed from V and 0 bases from J, the gap between germline ends came to 2 bases. The CDR3 nucleotides read TGTGCCAGCAGTTTTATGAACACTGAAGCTTTCTTT. It codes for CASSFMNTEAFF.

This clone came up a few times. The V gene is TRBV5-1, the J gene TRBJ2-7; possible D gene TRBD1, 6 bases. Germline CDR1 SGHRS, CDR2 YFSETQ. The CDR3 runs 14 residues. V gave up 0 bases and J gave up 7 bases, with 14 bases separating them. DNA of the CDR3: TGCGCCAGCAGCTTGGAACAGGGAAGAAGGGAGCAGTACTTC. Translating gives CASSLEQGRREQYF.

The V and J genes are TRBV29-1 and TRBJ2-1, with 10 bases matching TRBD2. V gave up 4 bases and J gave up 6 bases; unmatched junction bases: 9. CDR3 length equals 15 residues. The germline V gene encodes CDR1 SQVTM and CDR2 ANQGSEA. The CDR3 coding sequence is TGCAGCGTTGTTGACCCTAGCGGGAGCGGCAATGAGCAGTTCTTC. It codes for CSVVDPSGSGNEQFF.

The J gene is TRBJ2-7, the V gene TRBV4-2, with 10 bases that match TRBD2. Germline-derived CDR1 and CDR2 are LGHNA and YNFKEQ. CDR3 length equals 17 residues. The junction had 14 bases not matched to a gene; V was cut back by 5 bases and J by 4 bases. CDR3 coding DNA: TGTGCCAGCAGCTTGGTTTCTAGCGGGAGTCAGGCGTACGAGCAGTACTTC. Amino acid sequence: CASSLVSSGSQAYEQYF.

The chain joins TRBV15 to TRBJ1-4; D ambiguous. The germline V gene has CDR1 LNHNV and CDR2 YYDKDF (reference sequence). V gave up 1 base and J gave up 7 bases, with 13 bases separating them. The CDR3 has 15 residues. The CDR3 DNA is TGTGCCACCAGCAGAGTGGGCAAAAGTTCTGAAAAACTGTTTTTT. Its translation is CATSRVGKSSEKLFF.

V and J are TRBV15 and TRBJ2-4, with a possible D match to TRBD2 (8 bases). Germline V gene sequence: CDR1 LNHNV, CDR2 YYDKDF (reference sequence). The CDR3 totals 17 residues. The V end lost 5 bases, the J end lost 12 bases, and 29 bases lay between the germline ends. The DNA for the CDR3 is TGTGCCACCAGCGGGTACCGGGACAGCGGGGGCAGCAAGAGTCAGTACTTC. It encodes CATSGYRDSGGSKSQYF.

This clone was detected only a few times. V usage is TRBV4-2 and J usage is TRBJ2-7; no clear D. Looked up from germline, CDR1 is LGHNA and CDR2 is YNFKEQ. V lost 1 base, J lost 7 bases, and 5 bases lay in between. The CDR3 runs 11 residues. CDR3 region: CASSQAEEQYF. DNA for the CDR3: TGTGCCAGCAGCCAAGCCGAGGAGCAGTACTTC.